Each of the 23 T cell receptor beta chains below was sequenced from the same sample in a study of spatial heterogeneity in lung cancer. TCRdb reprocessed the 5' RACE reads via MiXCR and lists one record per CDR3 protein. There are some 100,000 distinct CDR3 sequences in the sample; 10% to 15% occur only once, and about two fifths lies in the top ten. Time point specified: sample taken at primary tumor resection. Sequences were derived from PBMCs, sampled at surgery. Receptors were obtained from a male donor with early-stage non-small cell lung cancer.

This clonotype was recorded at least ten times. The chain employs TRBV10-2 and TRBJ2-5, with 10 positions matching TRBD1. CDR3 length: 19 amino acids. The V segment lost 0 bases and the J segment 1 base; nucleotides outside the gene matches: 11. CDR1 is WSHSY, CDR2 SAAADI, per germline. This chain's CDR3 is CASSESSSWTGGVQETQYF. CDR3 nucleotide sequence: TGCGCCAGCAGTGAGTCGTCTTCGTGGACAGGGGGAGTCCAAGAGACCCAGTACTTC.

This clonotype was detected only a few times. The rearrangement joins TRBV28 to TRBJ2-4; a possible D gene is TRBD2 (7 bases). Trimming removed 3 bases from V and 2 bases from J, with 8 bases in between. Germline CDR1 reads MDHEN; CDR2 reads SYDVKM. The CDR3 is 14 amino acids. Here the CDR3 reads CASSLGGPKNIQYF. The DNA for the CDR3 is TGTGCCAGCAGTTTGGGGGGGCCCAAAAACATTCAGTACTTC.

This clonotype was observed a handful of times. The J gene is TRBJ2-5, the V gene TRBV7-2; 12 bases are a match to TRBD2. This CDR3 contains 16 residues. Per the germline V gene, CDR1 is SGHTA and CDR2 is FQGNSA. V gave up 2 bases and J gave up 3 bases; unmatched junction bases: 4. CDR3 nucleotides: TGTGCCAGCAGCTTAAGGGCTAGCGGGGGGGAAGAGACCCAGTACTTC. Translating gives CASSLRASGGEETQYF. The whole variable domain, filled in from reference TRBV7-2 and TRBJ2-5, reads GAGVSQSPSNKVTEKGKDVELRCDPISGHTALYWYRQSLGQGLEFLIYFQGNSAPDKSGLPSDRFSAERTGGSVSTLTIQRTQQEDSAVYLCASSLRASGGEETQYFGPGTRLLVL.

This clonotype has a handful of counts. CDR3 coding DNA: TGTGCCAGCGCCAGATATAGCAATCAGCCCCAGCATTTT. It codes for CASARYSNQPQHF. The V and J genes are TRBV6-5 and TRBJ1-5; D remains unclear. The CDR3 extends over 13 amino acids. CDR1 is MNHEY, CDR2 SVGAGI, per germline. V was pared by 8 bases and J by 0 bases, with 8 bases between.

This clonotype was detected ten times or more. The V gene is TRBV6-2 or TRBV6-3, the J gene TRBJ2-7, with D unresolved. V was clipped by 5 bases and J by 3 bases, with 2 bases between them. Per the germline V gene, CDR1 is MNHEY and CDR2 is SVGEGT. This CDR3 spans 10 amino acids. The CDR3 is CASSDYEQYF. The CDR3 bases are TGTGCCAGCAGTGACTACGAGCAGTACTTC.

On this clonotype: A junction end diverges from the germline sequence, so it may reflect a read error. This chain joins TRBV28 and TRBJ2-3, with D perhaps being TRBD1 or TRBD2 (5 bases each). Looked up from germline, CDR1 is MDHEN and CDR2 is SYDVKM. This CDR3 is built from 15 residues. For the CDR3, the DNA is TGTGTCAGCAGTTTATTGGTTGGGGCTGAGGGTACGCAGTATTTT. This codes for CVSSLLVGAEGTQYF.

The CDR3 DNA reads as TGTGCCAGCAGCTCTCGCCCCGGGACAGGGGTTTTGAATGAGCAGTTCTTC. It codes for CASSSRPGTGVLNEQFF. The rearrangement uses TRBV7-9 and TRBJ2-1; 10 bases match TRBD1. Losses at the gene ends were 4 bases for V and 7 bases for J; bases not matched to a gene: 13. The CDR3 runs to 17 residues. Germline-derived CDR1 and CDR2 are SEHNR and FQNEAQ (reference sequence).

The chain combines TRBV7-9 with TRBJ2-7; perhaps TRBD1 as D (5 bases). The CDR3 runs to 14 residues. From germline, CDR1 is SEHNR and CDR2 FQNEAQ (reference sequence). Trimming left V 1 base short and J 0 bases short, with 7 bases between. The CDR3 DNA is TGTGCCAGCAGCTTAGGACAGAGCTCCTACGAGCAGTACTTC. Translation gives CASSLGQSSYEQYF. Combining the CDR3 with reference TRBV7-9 and TRBJ2-7 gives the whole variable domain DTGVSQNPRHKITKRGQNVTFRCDPISEHNRLYWYRQTLGQGPEFLTYFQNEAQLEKSRLLSDRFSAERPKGSFSTLEIQRTEQGDSAMYLCASSLGQSSYEQYFGPGTRLTVT.

V gene TRBV20-1 combines with J gene TRBJ2-1; D gene uncertain. The CDR3 runs 15 residues. V lost 0 bases and J 0 bases, leaving 9 bases between the germline ends. CDR1 DFQATT and CDR2 SNEGSKA come from the germline V gene (reference sequence). This CDR3 is CSARDRFSSYNEQFF. For the CDR3, the DNA is TGCAGTGCTAGAGACAGGTTTAGCTCCTACAATGAGCAGTTCTTC.

This clonotype was seen only a few times. V and J are TRBV6-6 and TRBJ2-2; tentatively, D is TRBD2 (5 bases). The germline CDR1 and CDR2 sequences are MNHNY and SVGAGI (reference sequence). There are 16 residues in the CDR3. V lost 6 bases, J lost 6 bases, and 20 bases lay in between. The CDR3 loop is CASSPPATRSAGELFF. CDR3 in DNA: TGTGCCAGCAGCCCACCCGCCACTAGATCAGCCGGGGAGCTGTTTTTT.

This clonotype was counted a few times. In DNA, the CDR3 is TGTGCCAGCAGCCAAGACGGAGGACAGGCTTTATACGAGCAGTACTTC. Translating it yields CASSQDGGQALYEQYF. The V and J genes are TRBV3-1 and TRBJ2-7, with 7 bases fitting TRBD1. The CDR3 totals 16 residues. V was pared by 0 bases and J by 4 bases, with 9 bases of the junction left unmatched. Germline values: CDR1 LGHDT, CDR2 YNNKEL (reference sequence).

V and J are TRBV28 and TRBJ2-7; 10 bases are a match to TRBD1. CDR3 size: 16 residues. Germline CDR1 MDHEN, CDR2 SYDVKM. The V gene end was trimmed by 6 bases and the J gene end by 2 bases; junction bases not matched to a gene: 10. CDR3 nucleotides: TGTGCCAGCAGCTATATCGTAGGACAGGGGGCCTACGAGCAGTACTTC. Translating gives CASSYIVGQGAYEQYF.

This clonotype was counted between two and nine times. The rearrangement uses TRBV7-8 and TRBJ2-5; TRBD2 matches 9 bases. The junction had 11 bases not matched to a gene; V was cut back by 5 bases and J by 4 bases. The CDR3 is made up of 16 amino acids. From germline, CDR1 is SGHVS and CDR2 FQNEAQ. DNA for the CDR3: TGTGCCAGCAGCGCTGGGGGCGGGGGGGCCCGAGAGACCCAGTACTTC. As protein: CASSAGGGGARETQYF.

The chain links TRBV3-1 to TRBJ2-2; 8 bases map to TRBD1. CDR3 size: 16 residues. With 4 bases clipped from V and 6 bases from J, the junction kept 10 bases outside the gene matches. CDR1 is LGHDT and CDR2 is YNNKEL in the germline V gene (reference sequence). The CDR3 protein is CASSPPGQVFAGELFF. The CDR3 region has the DNA TGTGCCAGCAGCCCACCGGGACAGGTATTTGCCGGGGAGCTGTTTTTT.

This clonotype was seen only a few times. The genes are TRBV5-1 and TRBJ2-7, with D possibly TRBD1 on 5 matching bases. The CDR3 length is 14 residues. V was trimmed by 0 bases and J by 3 bases, leaving 10 bases between them. Germline values: CDR1 SGHRS, CDR2 YFSETQ. The CDR3 region is CASSLALGVYEQYF. CDR3 bases: TGCGCCAGCAGCTTGGCCTTAGGGGTCTACGAGCAGTACTTC.

The sample holds a few counts of this clonotype. The chain recombines TRBV5-1 with TRBJ2-2; D not resolved. The germline V gene has CDR1 SGHRS and CDR2 YFSETQ. Trimming pared 2 bases from V and 3 bases from J, leaving 8 bases between. The CDR3 runs to 14 residues. For the CDR3, the DNA is TGCGCCAGCAGCTTACGACTGGACACCGGGGAGCTGTTTTTT. As protein: CASSLRLDTGELFF.

This clonotype has just a few counts. The V gene is TRBV7-2, the J gene TRBJ2-3; D possibly corresponds to TRBD2 (6 bases). Germline V gene data show CDR1 as SGHTA and CDR2 as FQGNSA. The CDR3 has 15 residues. Trimming removed 3 bases at V and 7 bases at J, with 17 bases between. The CDR3 protein is CASSLAGTERHTQYF. The CDR3 DNA reads as TGTGCCAGCAGCTTGGCGGGGACTGAGAGGCATACGCAGTATTTT.

This chain connects TRBV24-1 to TRBJ2-1; 15 bases are shared with TRBD2. V gave up 4 bases and J gave up 7 bases; unmatched junction bases: 7. Germline-derived CDR1 and CDR2 are KGHDR and SFDVKD. The CDR3 sequence is 17 residues long. CDR3 region: CATSERTSGGARNEQFF. CDR3 in DNA: TGTGCCACCAGTGAGAGGACTAGCGGGGGGGCCAGGAATGAGCAGTTCTTC.

This clonotype was counted many times. This rearrangement joins TRBV5-1 to TRBJ1-4; D uncertain. This CDR3 spans 14 amino acids. V lost 1 base and J lost 5, with 9 bases in between. Germline loops: CDR1 SGHRS, CDR2 YFSETQ. CDR3 sequence reads: CASSLNGGNEKLFF. The DNA of the CDR3 is TGCGCCAGCAGCTTGAACGGAGGGAATGAAAAACTGTTTTTT.

This clonotype was found many times. The chain uses TRBV6-5 and TRBJ2-1; 10 bases map to TRBD2. The germline V gene encodes CDR1 MNHEY and CDR2 SVGAGI. V lost 0 bases and J lost 10; bases outside the gene matches: 9. The CDR3 is 16 residues long. DNA of the CDR3: TGTGCCAGCAGTTACTCGATACTAGCGGGAAATAGGGAGCAGTTCTTC. Protein: CASSYSILAGNREQFF.

The table lists this clonotype with many counts. This chain connects TRBV20-1 to TRBJ1-5; D is unclear. Per germline, CDR1 DFQATT and CDR2 SNEGSKA (reference sequence). V was shortened by 1 base and J by 7 bases, with 14 bases between the two germline ends. This CDR3 is built from 14 residues. The DNA for the CDR3 is TGCAGTGCTAGAGCATTGACTGATTCCCAGCCCCAGCATTTT. Its protein is CSARALTDSQPQHF.

This clonotype appeared a few times. The gene calls are TRBV6-5 and TRBJ1-5; tentative D call: TRBD1 (6 bases). V lost 8 bases and J 4 bases, leaving 15 bases between the germline ends. CDR3 length equals 14 residues. CDR1 MNHEY and CDR2 SVGAGI come from the germline V gene. This CDR3 reads CASSRTVLNQPQHF. The CDR3 nucleotides read TGTGCCAGCTCGAGGACAGTGCTAAATCAGCCCCAGCATTTT.

This clonotype was seen ten or more times. The gene calls are TRBV7-2 and TRBJ2-2; no firm D call. The CDR3 is made up of 14 amino acids. V lost 1 base and J 6 bases, leaving 9 bases between the germline ends. Germline loops: CDR1 SGHTA, CDR2 FQGNSA. CDR3 residues: CASSLVADPGELFF. The CDR3 DNA is TGTGCCAGCAGCTTAGTTGCGGATCCCGGGGAGCTGTTTTTT. Together with reference TRBV7-2 and TRBJ2-2, the CDR3 gives the full variable domain: GAGVSQSPSNKVTEKGKDVELRCDPISGHTALYWYRQSLGQGLEFLIYFQGNSAPDKSGLPSDRFSAERTGGSVSTLTIQRTQQEDSAVYLCASSLVADPGELFFGEGSRLTVL.